This T cell receptor (beta chain) was observed in a study of T cell repertoires in cytomegalovirus infection. General study points: What dominated the ex vivo response were HLA-C-restricted CMV-specific TCR beta clonotypes.

Turning to this clonotype: Its antigen is unknown.

Germline-derived CDR1 and CDR2 are SGHRS and YFSETQ. V dropped 2 bases and J dropped 8 bases, with 13 bases sitting between them. This CDR3 spans 13 amino acids. TCRdb used MiXCR to reprocess the reads, holding one entry per CDR3 protein. The table records about 450,000 distinct CDR3 sequences, 30% to 40% of them present only once. What was sequenced was PBMCs. The TCR originated in a human donor in good health (CMV status not recorded). Some clones in this sample may be carry-over from other donors' samples. The chain joins TRBV5-1 to TRBJ1-1; D gene ambiguous. The CDR3 loop is CASSFWKGREAFF. The CDR3 bases are TGCGCCAGCAGCTTCTGGAAAGGCCGGGAAGCTTTCTTT.